What follows are 9 T cell receptor beta chains derived from one specimen sequenced in a study of blood T cell repertoires in COVID-19. Clones were read by immunoSEQ multiplex PCR, and TCRdb kept only the in-frame ones, dropping some. The table includes fewer than 150,000 clones, more than 80% detected once. Sequenced: peripheral blood. The receptors were gathered from a human donor in a cohort sampled during active COVID-19.

The chain recombines TRBV27 with TRBJ2-1; 10 positions match TRBD2. After removal of 2 bases from V and 8 bases from J, the junction contained 15 bases not matched to a gene. The CDR3 has 18 amino acids. CDR1 and CDR2 (germline): MNHEY, SMNVEV (reference sequence). This CDR3 reads CASSLPGDEASGSDEQFF. CDR3 DNA sequence: TGTGCCAGCAGTTTACCGGGTGACGAGGCTAGCGGGAGCGATGAGCAGTTCTTC.

This clone was counted a single time. V usage is TRBV5-5 and J usage is TRBJ2-7; 12 nucleotides align to TRBD2. CDR3 length: 16 residues. Trimming at V came to 4 bases and at J to 5 bases, leaving 10 bases not matched to a gene. CDR1 and CDR2 (germline): SGHKS, YYEKEE (reference sequence). The CDR3 coding sequence is TGTGCCAGCAGCCCTGGACTAGCGGGACCCAGGAACGAGCAGTACGTC. Protein product: CASSPGLAGPRNEQYV.

J is TRBJ2-3 and V is TRBV7-2; D is uncertain. The CDR3 extends over 12 amino acids. V lost 5 bases, J lost 2 bases, and 5 bases lay in between. The germline CDR1 and CDR2 sequences are SGHTA and FQGNSA. For the CDR3, the DNA is TGTGCCAGCAGCGCAGACACAGATACGCAGTATTTT. Its protein is CASSADTDTQYF.

This clone was observed a handful of times. The genes are TRBV19 and TRBJ2-7; D is undetermined. Germline V gives CDR1 LNHDA, CDR2 SQIVND (reference sequence). The CDR3 is 13 residues long. Trimming left V 2 bases short and J 0 bases short, with 5 bases between. The CDR3 spells CASSIKSSYEQYF. The CDR3 bases are TGTGCCAGTAGTATAAAGAGCTCCTACGAGCAGTACTTC.

This chain joins TRBV28 and TRBJ1-1; 10 nucleotides line up with TRBD1. CDR1 MDHEN and CDR2 SYDVKM come from the germline V gene. This CDR3 spans 17 amino acids. V shed 4 bases, J shed 0 bases, and the junction held 8 bases outside the gene matches. CDR3 sequence (DNA): TGTGCCAGCAGTTCCTACGGGACAGGGGTCATGAACACTGAAGCTTTCTTT. It yields the protein CASSSYGTGVMNTEAFF.

This chain uses TRBV30 with TRBJ2-5, with TRBD1 matching over 8 bases. The CDR3 covers 15 residues. Looked up from germline, CDR1 is GTSNPN and CDR2 is SVGIG (reference sequence). V lost 1 base and J lost 1; bases outside the gene matches: 5. Here the CDR3 DNA reads TGTGCCTGGAGTGACGGGGACAGGCGCCAAGAGACCCAGTACTTC. It translates to CAWSDGDRRQETQYF.

The chain uses TRBV2 and TRBJ1-3; possible D gene TRBD1, 6 bases. The V and J ends lost 6 bases and 4 bases respectively, with 16 bases between them. The germline V gene has CDR1 SNHLY and CDR2 FYNNEI. The CDR3 loop spans 15 amino acids. CDR3 sequence: CASSPDSQPGNTIYF. CDR3 nucleotide sequence: TGTGCCAGCAGCCCGGACAGCCAGCCCGGAAACACCATATATTTT.

This chain links TRBV5-1 with TRBJ2-3; 8 bases fit TRBD2. Germline V gene sequence: CDR1 SGHRS, CDR2 YFSETQ. V lost 3 bases and J lost 0; bases outside the gene matches: 9. The CDR3 is made up of 17 amino acids. In DNA, the CDR3 is TGCGCCAGCAGCTCCGCGACGGGGGGGAAGAGCACAGATACGCAGTATTTT. Its protein is CASSSATGGKSTDTQYF.

CDR3 protein: CASSSPLNTEAFF. The CDR3 DNA reads as TGTGCCAGCAGTTCCCCATTGAACACTGAAGCTTTCTTT. The rearrangement uses TRBV6-5 and TRBJ1-1; D is uncertain. This CDR3 is built from 13 residues. V was clipped by 4 bases and J by 0 bases, with 6 bases between them. The V gene's germline CDR1 is MNHEY and CDR2 SVGAGI.